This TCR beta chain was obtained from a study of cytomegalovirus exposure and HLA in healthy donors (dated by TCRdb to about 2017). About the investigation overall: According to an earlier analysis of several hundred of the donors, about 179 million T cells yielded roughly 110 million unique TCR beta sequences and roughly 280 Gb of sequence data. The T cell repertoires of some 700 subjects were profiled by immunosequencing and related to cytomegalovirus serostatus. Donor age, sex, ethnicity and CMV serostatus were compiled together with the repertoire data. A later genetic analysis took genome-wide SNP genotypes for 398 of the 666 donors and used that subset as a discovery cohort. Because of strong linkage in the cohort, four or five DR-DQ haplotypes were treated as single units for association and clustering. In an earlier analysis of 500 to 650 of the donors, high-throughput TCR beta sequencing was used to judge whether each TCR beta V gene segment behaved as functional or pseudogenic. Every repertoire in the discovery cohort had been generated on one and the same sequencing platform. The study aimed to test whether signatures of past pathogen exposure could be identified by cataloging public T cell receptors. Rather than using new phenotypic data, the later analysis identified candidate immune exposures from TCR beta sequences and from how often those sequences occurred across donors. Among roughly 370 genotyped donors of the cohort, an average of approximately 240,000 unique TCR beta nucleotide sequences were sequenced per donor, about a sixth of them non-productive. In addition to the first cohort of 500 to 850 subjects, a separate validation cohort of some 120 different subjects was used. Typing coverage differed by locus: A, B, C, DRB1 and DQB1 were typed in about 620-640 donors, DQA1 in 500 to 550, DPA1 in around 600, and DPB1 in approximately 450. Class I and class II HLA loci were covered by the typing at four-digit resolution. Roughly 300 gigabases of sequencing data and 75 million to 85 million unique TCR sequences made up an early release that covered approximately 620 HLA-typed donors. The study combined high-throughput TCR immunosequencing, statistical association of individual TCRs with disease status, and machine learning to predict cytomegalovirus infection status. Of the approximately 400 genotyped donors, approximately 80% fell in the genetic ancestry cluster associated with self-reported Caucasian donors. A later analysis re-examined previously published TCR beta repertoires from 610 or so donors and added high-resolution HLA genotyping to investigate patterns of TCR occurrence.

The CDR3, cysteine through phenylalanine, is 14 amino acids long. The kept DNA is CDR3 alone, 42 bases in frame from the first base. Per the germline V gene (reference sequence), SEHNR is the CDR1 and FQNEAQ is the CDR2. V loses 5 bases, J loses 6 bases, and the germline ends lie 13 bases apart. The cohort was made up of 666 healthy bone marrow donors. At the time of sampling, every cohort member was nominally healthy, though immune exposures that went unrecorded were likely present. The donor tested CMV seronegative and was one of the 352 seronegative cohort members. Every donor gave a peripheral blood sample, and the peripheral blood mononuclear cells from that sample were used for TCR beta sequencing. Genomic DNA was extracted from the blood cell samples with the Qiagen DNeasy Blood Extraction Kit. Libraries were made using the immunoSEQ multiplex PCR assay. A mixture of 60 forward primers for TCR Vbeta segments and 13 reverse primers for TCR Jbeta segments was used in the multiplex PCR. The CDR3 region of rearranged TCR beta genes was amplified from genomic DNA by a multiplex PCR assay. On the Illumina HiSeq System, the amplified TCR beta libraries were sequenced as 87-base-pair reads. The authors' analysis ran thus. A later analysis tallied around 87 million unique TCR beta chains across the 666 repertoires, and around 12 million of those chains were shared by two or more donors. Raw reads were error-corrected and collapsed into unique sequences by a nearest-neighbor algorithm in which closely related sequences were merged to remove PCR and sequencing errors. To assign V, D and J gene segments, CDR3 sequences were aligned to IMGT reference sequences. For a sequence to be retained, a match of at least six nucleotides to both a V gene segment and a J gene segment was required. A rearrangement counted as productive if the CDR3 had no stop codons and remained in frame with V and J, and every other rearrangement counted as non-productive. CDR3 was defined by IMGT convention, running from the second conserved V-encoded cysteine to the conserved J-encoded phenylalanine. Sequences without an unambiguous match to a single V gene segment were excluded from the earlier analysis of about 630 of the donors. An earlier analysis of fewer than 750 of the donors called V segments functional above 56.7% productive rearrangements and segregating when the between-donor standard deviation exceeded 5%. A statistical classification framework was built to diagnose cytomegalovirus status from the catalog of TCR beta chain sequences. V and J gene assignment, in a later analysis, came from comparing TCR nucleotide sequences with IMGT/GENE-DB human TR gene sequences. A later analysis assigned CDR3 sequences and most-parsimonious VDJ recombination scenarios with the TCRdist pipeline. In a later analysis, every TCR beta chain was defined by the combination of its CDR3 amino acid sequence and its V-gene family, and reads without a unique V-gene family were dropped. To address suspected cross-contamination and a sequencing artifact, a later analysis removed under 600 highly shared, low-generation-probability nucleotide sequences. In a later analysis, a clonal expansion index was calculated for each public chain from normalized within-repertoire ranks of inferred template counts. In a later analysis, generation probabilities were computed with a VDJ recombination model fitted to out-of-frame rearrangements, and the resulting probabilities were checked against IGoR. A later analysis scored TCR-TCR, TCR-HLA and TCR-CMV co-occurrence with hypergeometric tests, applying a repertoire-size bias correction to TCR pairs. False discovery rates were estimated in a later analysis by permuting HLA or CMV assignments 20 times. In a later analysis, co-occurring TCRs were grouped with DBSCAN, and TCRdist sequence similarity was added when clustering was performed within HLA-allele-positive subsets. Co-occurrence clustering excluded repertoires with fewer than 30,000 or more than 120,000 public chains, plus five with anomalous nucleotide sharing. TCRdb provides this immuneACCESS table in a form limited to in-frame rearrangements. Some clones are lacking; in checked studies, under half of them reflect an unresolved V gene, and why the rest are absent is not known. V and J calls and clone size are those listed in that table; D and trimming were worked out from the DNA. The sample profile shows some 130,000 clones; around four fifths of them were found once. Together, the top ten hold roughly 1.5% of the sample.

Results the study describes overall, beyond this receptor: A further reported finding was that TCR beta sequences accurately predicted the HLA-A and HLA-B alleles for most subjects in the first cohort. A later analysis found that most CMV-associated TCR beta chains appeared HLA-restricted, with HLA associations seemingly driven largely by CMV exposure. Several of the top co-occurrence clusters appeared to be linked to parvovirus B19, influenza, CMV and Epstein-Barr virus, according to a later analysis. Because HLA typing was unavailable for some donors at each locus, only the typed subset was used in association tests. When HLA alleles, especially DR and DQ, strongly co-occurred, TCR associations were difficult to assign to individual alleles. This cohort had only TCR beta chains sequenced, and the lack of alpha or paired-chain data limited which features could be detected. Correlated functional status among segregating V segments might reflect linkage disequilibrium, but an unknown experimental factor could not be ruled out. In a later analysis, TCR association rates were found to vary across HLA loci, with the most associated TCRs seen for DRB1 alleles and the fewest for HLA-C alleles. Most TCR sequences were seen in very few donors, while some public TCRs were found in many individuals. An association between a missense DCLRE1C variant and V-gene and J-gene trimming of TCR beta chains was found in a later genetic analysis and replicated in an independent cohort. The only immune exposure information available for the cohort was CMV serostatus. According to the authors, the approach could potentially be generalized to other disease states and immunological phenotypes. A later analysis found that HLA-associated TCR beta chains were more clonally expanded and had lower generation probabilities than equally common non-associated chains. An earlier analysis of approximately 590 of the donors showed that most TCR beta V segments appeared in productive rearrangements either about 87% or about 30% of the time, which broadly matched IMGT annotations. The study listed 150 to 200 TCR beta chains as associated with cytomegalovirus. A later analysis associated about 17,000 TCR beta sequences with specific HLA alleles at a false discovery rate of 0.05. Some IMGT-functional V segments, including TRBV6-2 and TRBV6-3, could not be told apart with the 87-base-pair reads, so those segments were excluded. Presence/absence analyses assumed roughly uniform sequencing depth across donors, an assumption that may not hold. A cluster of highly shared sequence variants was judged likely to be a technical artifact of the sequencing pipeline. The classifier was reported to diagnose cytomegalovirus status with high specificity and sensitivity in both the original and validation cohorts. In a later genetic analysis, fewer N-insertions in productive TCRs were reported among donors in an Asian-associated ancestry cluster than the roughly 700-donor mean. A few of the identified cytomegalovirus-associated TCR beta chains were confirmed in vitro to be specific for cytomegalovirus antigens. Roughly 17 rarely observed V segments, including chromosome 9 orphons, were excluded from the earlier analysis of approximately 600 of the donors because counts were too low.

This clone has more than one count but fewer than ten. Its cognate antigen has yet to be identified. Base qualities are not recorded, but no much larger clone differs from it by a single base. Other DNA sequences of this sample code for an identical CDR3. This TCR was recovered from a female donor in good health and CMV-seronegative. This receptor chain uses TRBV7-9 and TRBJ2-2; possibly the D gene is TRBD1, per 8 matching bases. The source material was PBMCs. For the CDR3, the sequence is CASSTTGGAGELFF. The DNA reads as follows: TGTGCCAGCAGCACAACAGGGGGGGCCGGGGAGCTGTTTTTT.